This T cell receptor (beta chain) was sequenced for a study of long-term antiretroviral therapy in people with HIV. There was at least one pre-ART PBMC sample for each donor, plus at least two post-ART PBMC samples. Specimens held roughly 0.9-10 million cryopreserved PBMC prior to DNA extraction. Trimming removed 7 bases from V and 4 bases from J; junction bases left unmatched: 3. CDR1 is ENHRY and CDR2 is SYGVKD in the germline V gene. The CDR3 has 13 residues. This clone was recorded once. Its antigen is not identified. Whole-study findings and limits: Compared with controls, HIV repertoires showed narrower CDR3 length ranges. Clones with expansion before ART led the repertoire at all time points.

Researchers report immunoSEQ v3.0 was run at survey level. Produced via immunoSEQ multiplex PCR; TCRdb's table is partial and in-frame only. The sample comprises around 20,000 clones, around 80% of which are singletons, and 6.5% to 10% rests with the top ten. Here the sequenced sample was unsorted PBMCs, taken at the start of antiretroviral therapy, before treatment. This TCR was recovered from a woman aged 40 to 50 with HIV. V usage is TRBV10-3 and J usage is TRBJ1-5; 8 positions agree with TRBD1. The DNA for the CDR3 is TGTGCCATCACGGACAGGGAGAATCAGCCCCAGCATTTT. Its protein is CAITDRENQPQHF.